The 21 T cell receptor beta chains reported below all come from one sample, sequenced in a study of PD-1 blockade in classical Hodgkin lymphoma. Sequencing was performed with immunoSEQ multiplex PCR; in TCRdb, only in-frame clones are kept and a portion is missing. Among some 25,000 clones listed, 82% were seen once. Brentuximab vedotin exposure varied, and every patient relapsed after autologous stem cell transplantation. Material: peripheral blood mononuclear cells (PBMCs), obtained before the second cycle of nivolumab. The receptors here all came from a human donor with classical Hodgkin lymphoma.

The chain uses TRBV6-5 and TRBJ1-5; the D is unclear. Trimming removed 4 bases at V and 1 base at J, with 5 bases between. The CDR3 runs 13 residues. Per germline, CDR1 MNHEY and CDR2 SVGAGI. For the CDR3, the DNA is TGTGCCAGCAGTTCGAGCAGCAATCAGCCCCAGCATTTT. This encodes CASSSSSNQPQHF.

The chain recombines TRBV6-1 with TRBJ2-4, with TRBD1 identical over 11 bases. With V trimmed by 8 bases and J by 7 bases, 4 bases remained unmatched. The germline V gene has CDR1 MNHNS and CDR2 SASEGT. CDR3 size: 13 residues. In nucleotides, the CDR3 is TGTGCCAGCGGACAGGGGGCCGGTAACATTCAGTACTTC. This codes for CASGQGAGNIQYF.

This clone came up once. This chain joins TRBV4-3 and TRBJ2-7, with 9 bases identical to TRBD1. The CDR3 contains 17 residues. J gave up 0 bases and V 1 base, and 7 bases lay outside the gene matches. Per germline, CDR1 LGHNA and CDR2 YSLEER. CDR3 loop: CASSQVRTGVSSYEQYF. The CDR3 DNA sequence: TGCGCCAGCAGCCAAGTCCGGACAGGGGTATCCTCCTACGAGCAGTACTTC.

The V call is TRBV2, the J call TRBJ2-7, with TRBD1 identical over 9 bases. From germline, CDR1 is SNHLY and CDR2 FYNNEI. The CDR3 runs 13 residues. Trimming removed 8 bases from V and 2 bases from J; junction bases left unmatched: 4. The CDR3 nucleotides read TGTGCCAGCCCGGGACAGGGTCCCTACGAGCAGTACTTC. Translation: CASPGQGPYEQYF.

The chain links TRBV28 to TRBJ2-3; 10 bases map to TRBD2. The V and J ends lost 5 bases and 5 bases, in that order; junction bases with no gene match: 7. Germline V gives CDR1 MDHEN, CDR2 SYDVKM. The CDR3 runs to 15 residues. The CDR3 nucleotides read TGTGCCAGCAGTCTACAGCGGGGGGGCCGAGATACGCAGTATTTT. Its protein is CASSLQRGGRDTQYF.

The CDR3 is CASSPDVTQETQYF. Here the CDR3 DNA reads TGTGCCAGCAGCCCGGACGTAACGCAAGAGACCCAGTACTTC. The V call is TRBV5-6, the J call TRBJ2-5, with D unclear. The CDR3 extends over 14 amino acids. The germline CDR1 and CDR2 sequences are SGHDT and YYEEEE. Trimming took off 4 bases at V and 2 bases at J, with 12 bases between the two ends.

CDR3 nucleotides: TGTGCCAGCAGCGGGACGGTGAACTCGGGGCAGTACTTC. Translation gives CASSGTVNSGQYF. The V gene is TRBV5-4, the J gene TRBJ2-7; D may be TRBD1 or TRBD2 (5 bases each). The CDR3 loop spans 13 amino acids. The ends were cut back, 4 bases at V and 9 bases at J, with 17 bases in the middle. The germline gives CDR1 SGHNT, CDR2 YYREEE (reference sequence).

A note on this clone: At the DNA level, this CDR3 is encoded by other sequences in the same sample as well. The rearrangement links TRBV6-6 to TRBJ2-7, with D hard to call. The CDR3 has 13 amino acids. Germline CDR1 reads MNHNY; CDR2 reads SVGAGI (reference sequence). V lost 7 bases and J 0 bases, leaving 10 bases between the germline ends. Here the CDR3 reads CASTLGYSYEQYF. For the CDR3, the DNA is TGTGCCAGCACCCTCGGCTACTCCTACGAGCAGTACTTC.

The J gene is TRBJ2-2, the V gene TRBV7-6; perhaps D is TRBD1 or TRBD2 (5 bases each). Trimming left V 0 bases short and J 4 bases short, with 12 bases between. Per the germline V gene, CDR1 is SGHVS and CDR2 is FNYEAQ. The CDR3 runs to 16 residues. For the CDR3, the DNA is TGTGCCAGCAGCTTAGCGCACGGGGCCCGCACCGGGGAGCTGTTTTTT. Protein sequence: CASSLAHGARTGELFF. The full variable domain, in which reference TRBV7-6 and TRBJ2-2 provide the parts outside the CDR3, is GAGVSQSPRYKVTKRGQDVALRCDPISGHVSLYWYRQALGQGPEFLTYFNYEAQQDKSGLPNDRFSAERPEGSISTLTIQRTEQRDSAMYRCASSLAHGARTGELFFGEGSRLTVL.

The chain has TRBV25-1 and TRBJ2-2, with D tentatively TRBD1 (7 bases). The V and J ends lost 9 bases and 4 bases respectively, with 27 bases between them. Germline-derived CDR1 and CDR2 are MGHDK and SYGVNS. This CDR3 spans 18 amino acids. CDR3: CARSTHPGDSATTGELFF. The CDR3 DNA reads as TGTGCCAGATCAACGCATCCGGGGGACAGTGCGACCACCGGGGAGCTGTTTTTT.

The rearrangement links TRBV6-5 to TRBJ1-1; TRBD1 might be the D (5 bases). The CDR3 totals 12 residues. The germline gives CDR1 MNHEY, CDR2 SVGAGI. V was shortened by 6 bases and J by 5 bases, with 10 bases between the two germline ends. The CDR3 coding sequence is TGTGCCAGCAGGGGGTGGGGGACTGAAGCTTTCTTT. Amino acids: CASRGWGTEAFF.

V and J are TRBV5-4 and TRBJ1-1; the D is unclear. V was trimmed by 6 bases and J by 4 bases, leaving 13 bases between them. Germline CDR1 is SGHNT and CDR2 is YYREEE (reference sequence). The CDR3 runs 13 residues. CDR3 loop: CASNRGEGTEAFF. CDR3 DNA sequence: TGTGCCAGCAATCGGGGAGAGGGCACTGAAGCTTTCTTT. Full variable domain (outside the CDR3, taken from reference TRBV5-4 and TRBJ1-1): ETGVTQSPTHLIKTRGQQVTLRCSSQSGHNTVSWYQQALGQGPQFIFQYYREEENGRGNFPPRFSGLQFPNYSSELNVNALELDDSALYLCASNRGEGTEAFFGQGTRLTVV.

The chain has TRBV4-3 and TRBJ2-1; D gene ambiguous. Germline V CDR1 and CDR2: LGHNA, YSLEER. V dropped 1 base and J dropped 5 bases, with 6 bases sitting between them. The CDR3 is made up of 13 amino acids. CDR3 sequence (DNA): TGCGCCAGCAGCCAAGGAACTGACAATGAGCAGTTCTTC. Translated: CASSQGTDNEQFF.

This clone has just one count. The chain uses TRBV28 and TRBJ1-1, with 8 nucleotides matching TRBD1. The CDR3 is 12 amino acids. Germline V gene lookup returns CDR1 MDHEN and CDR2 SYDVKM. Trimming took 3 bases from V and 8 from J; bases not matched to a gene: 2. CDR3 nucleotides: TGTGCCAGCAGTTTGACAGGGGAAGAAGCTTTCTTT. Amino acids: CASSLTGEEAFF.

The chain joins TRBV7-2 to TRBJ1-2; D is unclear. V was cut by 4 bases and J by 2 bases, with 2 bases left in between. CDR3 size: 11 residues. Germline V gene lookup returns CDR1 SGHTA and CDR2 FQGNSA. The CDR3 DNA sequence: TGTGCCAGCAGCTCAAACTATGGCTACACCTTC. Translated: CASSSNYGYTF.

This clone turned up a few times. The chain employs TRBV25-1 and TRBJ2-6, with D possibly TRBD2 on 6 matching bases. Germline assignment: CDR1 MGHDK and CDR2 SYGVNS. The CDR3 is 16 amino acids. Trimming cost V 2 bases and J 0 bases, with 8 bases left between them. Written as DNA, the CDR3 is TGTGCCAGCAGTGAAGGAGGGTCCTCTGGGGCCAACGTCCTGACTTTC. It is translated as CASSEGGSSGANVLTF.

This clone is a singleton in its sample. The J gene is TRBJ2-7, the V gene TRBV7-6, with 9 bases fitting TRBD2. The CDR3 loop spans 14 amino acids. Per germline, CDR1 SGHVS and CDR2 FNYEAQ. With V trimmed by 4 bases and J by 7 bases, 8 bases remained unmatched. CDR3 region: CASSWGGGADEQYF. In DNA, the CDR3 is TGTGCCAGCAGCTGGGGCGGGGGGGCAGATGAGCAGTACTTC.

J is TRBJ1-6 and V is TRBV4-3; no clear D gene. Per the germline V gene, CDR1 is LGHNA and CDR2 is YSLEER. V shed 3 bases and J shed 6 bases, with 9 bases lying between them. This CDR3 is built from 14 residues. The CDR3 loop is CASSQSGVNSPLHF. CDR3 DNA: TGCGCCAGCAGCCAGTCCGGAGTTAATTCACCCCTCCACTTT.

V is TRBV28 and J is TRBJ1-2; D unclear. This CDR3 region has 13 residues. The ends were cut back, 5 bases at V and 7 bases at J, with 14 bases in the middle. CDR1 MDHEN and CDR2 SYDVKM come from the germline V gene. The DNA of the CDR3 is TGTGCCAGCAGTCTTTCCATGGGCTTTGGCTACACCTTC. Its protein is CASSLSMGFGYTF.

This chain joins TRBV7-8 and TRBJ2-6; D is possibly TRBD1 (6 bases). This CDR3 contains 14 residues. Germline V lookup: CDR1 SGHVS, CDR2 FQNEAQ. Trimming took 5 bases from V and 4 from J, leaving 9 bases between them. The CDR3 spells CASSHGTGANVLTF. CDR3 nucleotide sequence: TGTGCCAGCAGCCACGGGACAGGGGCCAACGTCCTGACTTTC.

This clone was detected only once. This chain connects TRBV11-2 to TRBJ2-1, with TRBD2 identical over 7 bases. Germline lookup yields CDR1 SGHAT and CDR2 FQNNGV. V lost 5 bases to trimming and J lost 2 bases; unmatched junction nucleotides: 9. The CDR3 spans 16 residues. This CDR3 reads CASSRGDGGAYNEQFF. The CDR3 DNA reads as TGTGCCAGCAGCCGGGGGGACGGAGGGGCCTACAATGAGCAGTTCTTC.